This paragraph covers one T cell receptor (beta chain) sequence. Its specificity is unknown. This specimen belongs to a study of vaccination and CD4 T cells after COVID-19. The study, taken as a whole, reports: Spike mono-reactivity was shown by 304 of 307 vaccine-specific clones in convalescent patients.

Sequencing of the DNA from cultured CD4+ T cells was carried out with the Oncomine TCR Beta short-read assay. Genomic DNA extraction was carried out from cultured CD4+ T cells. TCRdb itself ran the PCR reads through MiXCR, one entry per CDR3 protein. The table has roughly 7,200 distinct CDR3 sequences, 33% seen once; the top ten hold over 25%. Germline V gives CDR1 MRHNA, CDR2 SNTAGT. The length of the CDR3 is 13 residues. Trimming left V 5 bases short and J 6 bases short, with 13 bases between. Treatment given: roughly 10-day PBMC culture with coronavirus spike peptide pools or control peptides (ViraFEST assay). Before the COVID-19 pandemic (2011-2018), CD4+ T cells were obtained from the unexposed donor. Upon completion of more than 9 days of culture, CD4+ T cells were isolated via negative selection.

The rearrangement joins TRBV6-4 to TRBJ1-2; a weak D match, TRBD1 (5 bases). This sequence originates from a human donor in good health. The sample taken for sequencing was CD4+ T cells from blood, cultured in vitro. The CDR3, as DNA: TGTGCCAGCAGTCCCGTTGGGGGTAATGGCTACACCTTC. Encoded protein: CASSPVGGNGYTF.